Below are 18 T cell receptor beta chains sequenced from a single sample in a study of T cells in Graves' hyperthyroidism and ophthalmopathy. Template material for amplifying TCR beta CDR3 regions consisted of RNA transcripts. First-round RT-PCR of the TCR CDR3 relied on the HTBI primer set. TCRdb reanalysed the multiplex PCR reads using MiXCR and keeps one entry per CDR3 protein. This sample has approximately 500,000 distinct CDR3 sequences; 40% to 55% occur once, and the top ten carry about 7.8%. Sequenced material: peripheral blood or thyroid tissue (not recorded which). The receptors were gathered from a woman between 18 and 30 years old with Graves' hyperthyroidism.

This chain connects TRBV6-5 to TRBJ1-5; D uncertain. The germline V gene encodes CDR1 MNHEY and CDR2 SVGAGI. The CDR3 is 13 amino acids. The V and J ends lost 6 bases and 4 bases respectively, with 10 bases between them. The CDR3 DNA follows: TGTGCCAGCAGATCGGGCCCTAATCAGCCCCAGCATTTT. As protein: CASRSGPNQPQHF.

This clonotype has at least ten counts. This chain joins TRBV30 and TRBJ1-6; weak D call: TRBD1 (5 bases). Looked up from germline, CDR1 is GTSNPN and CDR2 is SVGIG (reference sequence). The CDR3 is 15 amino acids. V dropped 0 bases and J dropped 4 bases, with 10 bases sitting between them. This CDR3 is CAWSVQGVYNSPLHF. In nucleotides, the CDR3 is TGTGCCTGGAGTGTCCAGGGTGTGTATAATTCACCCCTCCACTTT.

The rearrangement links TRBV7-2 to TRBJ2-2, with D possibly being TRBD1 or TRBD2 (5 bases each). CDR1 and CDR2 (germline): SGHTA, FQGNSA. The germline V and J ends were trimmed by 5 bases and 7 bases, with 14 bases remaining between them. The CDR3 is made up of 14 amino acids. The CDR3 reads CASSVGRSFGELFF. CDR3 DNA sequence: TGTGCCAGCAGCGTGGGACGGTCCTTCGGGGAGCTGTTTTTT. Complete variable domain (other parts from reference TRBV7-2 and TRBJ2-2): GAGVSQSPSNKVTEKGKDVELRCDPISGHTALYWYRQSLGQGLEFLIYFQGNSAPDKSGLPSDRFSAERTGGSVSTLTIQRTQQEDSAVYLCASSVGRSFGELFFGEGSRLTVL.

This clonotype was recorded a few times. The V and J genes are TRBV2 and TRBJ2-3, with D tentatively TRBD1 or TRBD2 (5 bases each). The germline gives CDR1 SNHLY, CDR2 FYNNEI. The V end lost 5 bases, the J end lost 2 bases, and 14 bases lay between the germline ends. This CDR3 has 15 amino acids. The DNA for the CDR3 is TGTGCCAGCAGTCGTACTAGGGGTGCCACAGATACGCAGTATTTT. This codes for CASSRTRGATDTQYF.

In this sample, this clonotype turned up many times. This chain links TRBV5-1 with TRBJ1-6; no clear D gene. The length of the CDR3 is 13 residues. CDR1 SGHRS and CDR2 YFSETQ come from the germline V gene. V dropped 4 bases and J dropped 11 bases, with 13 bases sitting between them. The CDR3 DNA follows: TGCGCCAGCAGCGCGGCCGGGGAAACACCCCTCCACTTT. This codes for CASSAAGETPLHF.

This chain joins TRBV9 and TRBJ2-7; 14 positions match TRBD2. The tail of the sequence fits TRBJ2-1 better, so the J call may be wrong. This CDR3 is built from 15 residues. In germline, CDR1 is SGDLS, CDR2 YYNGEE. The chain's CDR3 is CASSEGLAGVIEQFF. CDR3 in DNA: TGTGCCAGCAGCGAGGGACTAGCGGGAGTAATTGAGCAGTTCTTC.

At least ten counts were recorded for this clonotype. The CDR3 sequence: CSARDSGALSNQPQHF. The CDR3 bases are TGCAGTGCTAGAGATTCGGGGGCGCTTAGCAATCAGCCCCAGCATTTT. This chain uses TRBV20-1 with TRBJ1-5, with D maybe TRBD1 (6 bases). The CDR3 runs to 16 residues. Trimming took 0 bases from V and 0 from J, leaving 12 bases between them. The germline V gene encodes CDR1 DFQATT and CDR2 SNEGSKA (reference sequence).

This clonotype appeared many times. For the CDR3, the DNA is TGTGCCAGCAGTTTAGAGGGCATCGGGGAGCTGTTTTTT. This encodes CASSLEGIGELFF. This chain connects TRBV27 to TRBJ2-2; a weak D match, TRBD2 (5 bases). V lost 2 bases, J lost 7 bases, and 8 bases lay in between. The CDR3 sequence is 13 residues long. Germline-derived CDR1 and CDR2 are MNHEY and SMNVEV (reference sequence).

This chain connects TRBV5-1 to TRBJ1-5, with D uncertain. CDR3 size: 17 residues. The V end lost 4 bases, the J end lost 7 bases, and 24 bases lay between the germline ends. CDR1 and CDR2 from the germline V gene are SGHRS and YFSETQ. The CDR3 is CASSIVAGGPYEQPQHF. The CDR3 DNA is TGCGCCAGCAGCATCGTAGCGGGAGGGCCGTACGAGCAGCCCCAGCATTTT.

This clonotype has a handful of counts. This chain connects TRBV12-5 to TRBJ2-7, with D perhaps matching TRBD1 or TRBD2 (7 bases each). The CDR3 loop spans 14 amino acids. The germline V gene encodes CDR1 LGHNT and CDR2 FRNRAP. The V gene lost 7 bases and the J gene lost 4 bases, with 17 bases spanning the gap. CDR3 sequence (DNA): TGTGCTAGTGTCTTGGGGCAGGGGGGGTACGAGCAGTACTTC. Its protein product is CASVLGQGGYEQYF.

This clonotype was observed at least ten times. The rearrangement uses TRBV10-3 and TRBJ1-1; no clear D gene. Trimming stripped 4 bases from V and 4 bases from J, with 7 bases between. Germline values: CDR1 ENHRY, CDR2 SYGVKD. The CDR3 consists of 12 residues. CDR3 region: CAISGRGTEAFF. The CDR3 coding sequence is TGTGCCATCAGTGGGCGGGGCACTGAAGCTTTCTTT.

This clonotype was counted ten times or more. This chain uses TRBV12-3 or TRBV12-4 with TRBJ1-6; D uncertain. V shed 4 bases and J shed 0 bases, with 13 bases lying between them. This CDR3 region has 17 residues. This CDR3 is CASSSDSSSSYNSPLHF. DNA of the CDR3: TGTGCCAGCAGTTCGGACTCTTCGAGCTCCTATAATTCACCCCTCCACTTT.

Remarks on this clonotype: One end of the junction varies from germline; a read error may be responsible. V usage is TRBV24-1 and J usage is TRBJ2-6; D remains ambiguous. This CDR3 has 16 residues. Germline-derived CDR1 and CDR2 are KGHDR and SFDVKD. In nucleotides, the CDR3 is TGCGCCACCAGTGATCTGCAGGACTCTGGGGCCAACGTCCTGACTTTC. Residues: CATSDLQDSGANVLTF.

The CDR3 coding sequence is TGTGCCACCAGTGATTTGCAAAGCTTCGCGACAGATACGCAGTATTTT. Protein product: CATSDLQSFATDTQYF. This sequence joins TRBV24-1 and TRBJ2-3; no definite D call. This CDR3 region has 16 residues. Deletions cut 0 bases from V and 3 bases from J, with 12 bases between. The germline V gene has CDR1 KGHDR and CDR2 SFDVKD.

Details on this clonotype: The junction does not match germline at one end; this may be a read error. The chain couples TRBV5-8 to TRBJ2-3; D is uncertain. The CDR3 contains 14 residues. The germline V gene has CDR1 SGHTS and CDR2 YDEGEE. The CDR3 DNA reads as TGCGCCAGCAGCTTATCCCAGAACACAGATACGCAGTATTTT. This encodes CASSLSQNTDTQYF.

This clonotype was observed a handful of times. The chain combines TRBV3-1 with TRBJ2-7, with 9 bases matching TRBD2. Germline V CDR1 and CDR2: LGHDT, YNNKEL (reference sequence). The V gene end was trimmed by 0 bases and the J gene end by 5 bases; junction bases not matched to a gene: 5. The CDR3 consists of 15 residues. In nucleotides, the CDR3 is TGTGCCAGCAGCCAAGAGATAGCGGGAGCCCACGAGCAGTACTTC. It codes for CASSQEIAGAHEQYF.

This CDR3 reads CASSIDSNYEQYF. CDR3 DNA: TGTGCCAGCAGCATTGACTCGAACTACGAGCAGTACTTC. V is TRBV5-6 and J is TRBJ2-7; no definite D call. The CDR3 totals 13 residues. Germline lookup yields CDR1 SGHDT and CDR2 YYEEEE. The germline V and J ends were trimmed by 4 bases and 3 bases, with 11 bases remaining between them.

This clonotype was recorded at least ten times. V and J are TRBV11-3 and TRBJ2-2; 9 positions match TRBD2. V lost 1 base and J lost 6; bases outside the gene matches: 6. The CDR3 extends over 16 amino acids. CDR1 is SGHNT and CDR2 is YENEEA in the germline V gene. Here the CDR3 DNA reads TGTGCCAGCAGCTTAGTCGGGACTAGCCCCCCCGGGGAGCTGTTTTTT. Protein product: CASSLVGTSPPGELFF.